Sequencing of this T cell receptor beta chain was carried out in a study of T cell responses to AZD1222 COVID-19 vaccine. The method was immunoSEQ multiplex PCR; TCRdb's version includes in-frame clones alone and lacks a portion of them. The sample has tens of thousands of clones; over 75% are singletons. This clone was detected once. Per germline, CDR1 SGHRS and CDR2 YFSETQ. The CDR3 sequence is 14 residues long. Germline trimming cut 4 bases from V and 4 bases from J; bases unmatched to any gene: 4. The sequence came from an adult in good health. This chain uses TRBV5-1 with TRBJ2-5; TRBD1 aligns across 10 bases. Material: peripheral blood, obtained on day 0 of AZD1222 vaccination. In nucleotides, the CDR3 is TGCGCCAGCAGCGACAGGGGGCGTTCAGAGACCCAGTACTTC. Translating it yields CASSDRGRSETQYF.